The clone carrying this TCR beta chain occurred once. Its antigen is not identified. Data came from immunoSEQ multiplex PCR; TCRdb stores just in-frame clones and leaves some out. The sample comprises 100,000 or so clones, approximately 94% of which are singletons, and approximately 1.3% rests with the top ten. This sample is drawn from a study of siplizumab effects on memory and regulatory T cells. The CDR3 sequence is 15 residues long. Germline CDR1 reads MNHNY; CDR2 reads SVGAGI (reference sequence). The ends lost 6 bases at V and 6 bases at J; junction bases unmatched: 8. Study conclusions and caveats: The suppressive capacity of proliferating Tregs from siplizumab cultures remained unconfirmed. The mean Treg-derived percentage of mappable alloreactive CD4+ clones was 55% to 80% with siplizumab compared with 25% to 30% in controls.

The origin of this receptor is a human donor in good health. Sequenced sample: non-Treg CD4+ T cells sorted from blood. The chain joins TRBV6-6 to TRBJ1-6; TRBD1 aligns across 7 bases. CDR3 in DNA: TGTGCCAGCAGCAACCGGGACAGTCGTAATTCACCCCTCCACTTT. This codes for CASSNRDSRNSPLHF.